Described below is a single T cell receptor (beta chain) sequence and its context. Produced via immunoSEQ multiplex PCR; TCRdb's table is partial and in-frame only. The sample consists of 200,000 to 250,000 clones, about 88% of them appearing once. This record belongs to a study of blood T cell repertoires in COVID-19. Overall study: COVID-19 samples from acute and convalescent phases originated in the United States, Italy and Spain. T cells, B-cell-depleted T cells, or PBMCs supplied cDNA or gDNA.

V was trimmed by 4 bases and J by 0 bases, leaving 18 bases between them. The CDR3 consists of 17 residues. Looked up from germline, CDR1 is SGHRS and CDR2 is YFSETQ. Seattle patient enrollment occurred during active infection, with longitudinal follow-up thereafter. The specimen was peripheral blood. This clonotype originated in a woman aged 50 to 60 with COVID-19, enrolled during active disease. This sequence joins TRBV5-1 and TRBJ2-3; D is uncertain. The CDR3 loop is CASSPRGSVTSTDTQYF. The CDR3 DNA sequence: TGCGCCAGCAGCCCCCGAGGTTCCGTAACTAGCACAGATACGCAGTATTTT.